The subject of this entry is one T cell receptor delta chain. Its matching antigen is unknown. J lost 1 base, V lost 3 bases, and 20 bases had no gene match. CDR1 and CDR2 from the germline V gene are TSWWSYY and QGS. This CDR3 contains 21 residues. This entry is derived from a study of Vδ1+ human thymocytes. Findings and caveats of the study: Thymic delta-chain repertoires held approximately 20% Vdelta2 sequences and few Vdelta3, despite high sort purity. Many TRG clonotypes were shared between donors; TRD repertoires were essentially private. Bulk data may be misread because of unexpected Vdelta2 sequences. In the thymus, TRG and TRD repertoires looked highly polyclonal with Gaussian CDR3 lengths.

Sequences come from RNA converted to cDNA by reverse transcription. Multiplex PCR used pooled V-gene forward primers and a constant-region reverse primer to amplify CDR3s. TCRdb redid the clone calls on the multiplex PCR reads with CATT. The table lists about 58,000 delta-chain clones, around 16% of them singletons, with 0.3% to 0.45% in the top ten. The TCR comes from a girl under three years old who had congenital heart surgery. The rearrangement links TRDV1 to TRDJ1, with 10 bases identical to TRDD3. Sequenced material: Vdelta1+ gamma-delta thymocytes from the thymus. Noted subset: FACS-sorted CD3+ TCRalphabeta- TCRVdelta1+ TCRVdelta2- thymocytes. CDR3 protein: CALGEPPPYTWGIEATDKLIF. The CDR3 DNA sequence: TGTGCTCTTGGGGAGCCCCCCCCCTACACCTGGGGGATAGAAGCCACCGATAAACTCATCTTT.